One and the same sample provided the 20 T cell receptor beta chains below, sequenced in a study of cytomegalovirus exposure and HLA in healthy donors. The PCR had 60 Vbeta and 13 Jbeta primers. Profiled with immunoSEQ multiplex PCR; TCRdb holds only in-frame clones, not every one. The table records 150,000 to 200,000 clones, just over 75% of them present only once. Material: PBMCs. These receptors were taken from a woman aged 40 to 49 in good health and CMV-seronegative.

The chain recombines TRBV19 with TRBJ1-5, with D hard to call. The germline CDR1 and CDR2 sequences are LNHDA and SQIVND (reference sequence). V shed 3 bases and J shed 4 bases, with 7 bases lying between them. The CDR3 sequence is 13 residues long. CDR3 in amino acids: CASSMAVNQPQHF. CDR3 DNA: TGTGCCAGTAGTATGGCGGTGAATCAGCCCCAGCATTTT.

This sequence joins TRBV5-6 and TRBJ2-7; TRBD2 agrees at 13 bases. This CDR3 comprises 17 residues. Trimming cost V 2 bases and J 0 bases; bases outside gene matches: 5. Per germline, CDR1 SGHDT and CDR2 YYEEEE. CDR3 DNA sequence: TGTGCCAGCAGCTTAGGACTAGCGGGAGTTCGCTCCTACGAGCAGTACTTC. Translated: CASSLGLAGVRSYEQYF.

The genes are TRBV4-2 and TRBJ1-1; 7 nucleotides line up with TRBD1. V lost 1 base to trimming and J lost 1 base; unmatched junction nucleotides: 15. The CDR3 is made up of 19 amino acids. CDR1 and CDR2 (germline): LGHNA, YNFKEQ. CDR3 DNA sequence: TGTGCCAGCAGCCAAGGTCGGGCCCCACCGGGACAGAGGAACACTGAAGCTTTCTTT. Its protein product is CASSQGRAPPGQRNTEAFF.

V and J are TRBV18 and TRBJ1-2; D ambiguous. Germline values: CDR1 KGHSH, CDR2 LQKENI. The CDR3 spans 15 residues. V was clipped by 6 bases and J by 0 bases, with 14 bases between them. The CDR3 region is CASSFREEPNYGYTF. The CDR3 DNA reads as TGTGCCAGCTCGTTTCGGGAGGAGCCTAACTATGGCTACACCTTC.

The CDR3: CASTGTGLSGKLFF. CDR3 nucleotide sequence: TGTGCCAGCACAGGCACAGGGTTAAGCGGTAAACTGTTTTTT. This chain uses TRBV2 with TRBJ1-4; a weak D match, TRBD1 (6 bases). This CDR3 is 14 amino acids long. V gave up 7 bases and J gave up 11 bases, with 20 bases separating them. Looked up from germline, CDR1 is SNHLY and CDR2 is FYNNEI.

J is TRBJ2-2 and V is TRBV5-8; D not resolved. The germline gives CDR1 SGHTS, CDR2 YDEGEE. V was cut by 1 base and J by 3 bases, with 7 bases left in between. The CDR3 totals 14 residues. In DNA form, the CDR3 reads TGTGCCAGCAGCTTGCGTAGTCACACCGGGGAGCTGTTTTTT. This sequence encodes CASSLRSHTGELFF.

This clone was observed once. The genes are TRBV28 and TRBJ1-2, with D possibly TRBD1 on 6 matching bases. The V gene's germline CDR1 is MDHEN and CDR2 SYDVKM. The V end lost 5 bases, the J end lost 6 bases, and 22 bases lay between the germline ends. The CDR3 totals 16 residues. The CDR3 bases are TGTGCCAGCAGTCGCGTACAGGGACCAACTTATCATGGCTACACCTTC. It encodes CASSRVQGPTYHGYTF.

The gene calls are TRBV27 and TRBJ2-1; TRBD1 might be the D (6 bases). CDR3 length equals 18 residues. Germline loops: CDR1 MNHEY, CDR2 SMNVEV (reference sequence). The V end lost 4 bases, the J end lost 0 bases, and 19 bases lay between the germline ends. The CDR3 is CASSSVTPGTLSYNEQFF. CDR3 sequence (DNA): TGTGCCAGCAGTTCGGTTACTCCCGGGACACTCTCCTACAATGAGCAGTTCTTC.

The CDR3 sequence is CAGGQGSSSTDTQYF. In nucleotides, the CDR3 is TGTGCCGGGGGACAGGGTTCTTCTAGCACAGATACGCAGTATTTT. The chain employs TRBV7-8 and TRBJ2-3; TRBD1 matches at 9 bases. Trimming took 11 bases from V and 0 from J; bases not matched to a gene: 9. The CDR3 is made up of 15 amino acids. Germline loops: CDR1 SGHVS, CDR2 FQNEAQ.

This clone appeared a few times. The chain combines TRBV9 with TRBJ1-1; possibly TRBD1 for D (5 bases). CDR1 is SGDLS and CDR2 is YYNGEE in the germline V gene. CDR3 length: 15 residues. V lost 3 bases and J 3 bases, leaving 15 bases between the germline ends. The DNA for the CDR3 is TGTGCCAGCAGCGACCCCCATGGAGGGGACACTGAAGCTTTCTTT. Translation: CASSDPHGGDTEAFF.

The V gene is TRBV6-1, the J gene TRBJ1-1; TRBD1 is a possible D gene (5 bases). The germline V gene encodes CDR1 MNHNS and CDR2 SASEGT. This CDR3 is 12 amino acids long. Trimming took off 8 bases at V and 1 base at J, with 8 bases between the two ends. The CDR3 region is CASFGGNTEAFF. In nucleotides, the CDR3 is TGTGCCAGCTTCGGGGGGAACACTGAAGCTTTCTTT.

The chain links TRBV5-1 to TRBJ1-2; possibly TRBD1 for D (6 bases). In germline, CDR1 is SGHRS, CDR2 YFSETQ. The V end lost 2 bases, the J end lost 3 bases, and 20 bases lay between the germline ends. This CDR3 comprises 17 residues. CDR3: CASSFSGGREWDYGYTF. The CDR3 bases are TGCGCCAGCAGCTTCTCCGGGGGGCGAGAGTGGGACTATGGCTACACCTTC. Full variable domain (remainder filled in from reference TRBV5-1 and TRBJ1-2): KAGVTQTPRYLIKTRGQQVTLSCSPISGHRSVSWYQQTPGQGLQFLFEYFSETQRNKGNFPGRFSGRQFSNSRSEMNVSTLELGDSALYLCASSFSGGREWDYGYTFGSGTRLTVV.

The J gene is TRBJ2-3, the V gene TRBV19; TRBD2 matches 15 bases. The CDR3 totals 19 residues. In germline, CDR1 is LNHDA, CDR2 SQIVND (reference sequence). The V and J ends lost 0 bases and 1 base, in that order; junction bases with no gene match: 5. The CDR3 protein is CASSIDVGLAGGRTDTQYF. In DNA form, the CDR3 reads TGTGCCAGTAGTATAGATGTGGGACTAGCGGGAGGACGCACAGATACGCAGTATTTT.

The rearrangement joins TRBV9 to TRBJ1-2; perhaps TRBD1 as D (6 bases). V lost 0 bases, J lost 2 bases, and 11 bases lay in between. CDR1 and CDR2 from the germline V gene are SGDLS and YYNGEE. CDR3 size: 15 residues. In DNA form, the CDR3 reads TGTGCCAGCAGCGTAGAAAGTACAGGGAACTATGGCTACACCTTC. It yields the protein CASSVESTGNYGYTF.

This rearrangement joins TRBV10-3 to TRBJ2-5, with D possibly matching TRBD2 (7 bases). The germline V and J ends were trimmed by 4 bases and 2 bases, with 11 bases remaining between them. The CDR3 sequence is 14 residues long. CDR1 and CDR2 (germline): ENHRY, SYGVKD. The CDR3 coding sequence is TGTGCCATCAGTGTGGGGGGGGCTCAAGAGACCCAGTACTTC. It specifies CAISVGGAQETQYF.

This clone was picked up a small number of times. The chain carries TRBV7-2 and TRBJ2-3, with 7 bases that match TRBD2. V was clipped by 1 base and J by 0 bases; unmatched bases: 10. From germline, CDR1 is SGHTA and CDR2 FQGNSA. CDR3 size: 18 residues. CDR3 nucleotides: TGTGCCAGCAGCTTAGGGCTAGCGGAGAAGGCTAGCACAGATACGCAGTATTTT. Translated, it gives CASSLGLAEKASTDTQYF.

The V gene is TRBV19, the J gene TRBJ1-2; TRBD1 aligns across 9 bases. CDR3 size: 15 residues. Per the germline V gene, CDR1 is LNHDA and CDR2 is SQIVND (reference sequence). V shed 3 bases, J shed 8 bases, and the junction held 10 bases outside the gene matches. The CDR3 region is CASSIGTGGVGGYTF. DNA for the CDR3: TGTGCCAGTAGTATCGGAACAGGGGGCGTAGGAGGCTACACCTTC.

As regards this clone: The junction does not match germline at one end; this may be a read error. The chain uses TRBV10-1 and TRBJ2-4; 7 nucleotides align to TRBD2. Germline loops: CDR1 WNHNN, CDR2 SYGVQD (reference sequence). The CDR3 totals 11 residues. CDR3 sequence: CASNGRWDRGF. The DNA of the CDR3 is TGCGCCAGCAACGGGAGGTGGGACCGAGGCTTC.

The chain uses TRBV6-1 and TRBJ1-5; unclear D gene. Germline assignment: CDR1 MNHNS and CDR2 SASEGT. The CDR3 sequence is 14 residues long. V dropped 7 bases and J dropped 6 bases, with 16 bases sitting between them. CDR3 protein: CASIVTGSGQPQHF. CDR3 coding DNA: TGTGCCAGCATAGTAACTGGTTCGGGTCAGCCCCAGCATTTT.

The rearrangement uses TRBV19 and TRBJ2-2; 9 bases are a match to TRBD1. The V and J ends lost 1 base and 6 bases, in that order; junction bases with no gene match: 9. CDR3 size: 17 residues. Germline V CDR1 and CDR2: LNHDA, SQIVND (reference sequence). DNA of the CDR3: TGTGCCAGTAGTATAGGGAGGACAGGGGTTTGGGCCGGGGAGCTGTTTTTT. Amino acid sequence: CASSIGRTGVWAGELFF.